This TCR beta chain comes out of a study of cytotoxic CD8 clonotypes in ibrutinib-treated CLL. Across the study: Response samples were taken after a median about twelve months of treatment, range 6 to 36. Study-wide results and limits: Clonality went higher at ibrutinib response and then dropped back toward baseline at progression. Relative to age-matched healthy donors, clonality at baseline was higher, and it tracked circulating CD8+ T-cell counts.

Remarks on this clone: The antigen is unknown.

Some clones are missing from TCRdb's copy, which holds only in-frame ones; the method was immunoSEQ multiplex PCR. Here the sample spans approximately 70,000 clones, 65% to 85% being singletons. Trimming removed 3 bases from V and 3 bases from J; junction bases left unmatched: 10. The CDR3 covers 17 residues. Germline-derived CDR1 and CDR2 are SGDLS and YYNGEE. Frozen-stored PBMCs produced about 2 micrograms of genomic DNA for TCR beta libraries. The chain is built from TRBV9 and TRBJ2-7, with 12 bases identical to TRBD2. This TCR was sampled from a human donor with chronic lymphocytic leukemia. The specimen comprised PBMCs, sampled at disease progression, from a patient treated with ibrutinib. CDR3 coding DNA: TGTGCCAGCAGCGGACCCGGGACTAGCGGGTCTTACTACGAGCAGTACTTC. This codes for CASSGPGTSGSYYEQYF.